Described below is a single T cell receptor (beta chain) sequence and its context. The CDR3 length is 15 residues. Germline V lookup: CDR1 MNHNY, CDR2 SVGAGI (reference sequence). V gave up 2 bases and J gave up 2 bases, with 13 bases separating them. This specimen comes from a study of blood T cell repertoires in COVID-19. TCRdb keeps only in-frame clones here, not all; method: immunoSEQ multiplex PCR. The table shows fewer than 350,000 clones, with roughly 90% occurring only once. Researchers sorted participants into cohorts using their self-reported clinical history. Sequencing was done on a sample of PBMCs or T cells enriched from blood (not recorded which). This clonotype was obtained from a woman under 30 with acute COVID-19. The chain joins TRBV6-6 to TRBJ2-7; weak D call: TRBD2 (7 bases). The CDR3 is CASSYPRGATYEQYF. CDR3 sequence (DNA): TGTGCCAGCAGTTACCCACGGGGGGCCACCTACGAGCAGTACTTC.